This T cell receptor beta chain comes out of a study of blood T cell repertoires in COVID-19. Overall study context: Italy, Spain and the United States were the sources of the convalescent and acute COVID-19 samples. The analysed material was cDNA or gDNA that came from T cells, B-cell-depleted T cells, or PBMCs.

As originally analysed: Reference gene primer amplification gave estimated nucleated cell counts. Clones were sequenced by immunoSEQ multiplex PCR, and TCRdb holds only the in-frame ones, with some missing. V and J calls and clone size are given by that table; D and trimming were obtained from the DNA. Here the sample spans hundreds of thousands of clones, nearly 90% being singletons. Trimming took off 2 bases at V and 4 bases at J, with 15 bases between the two ends. Germline CDR1 is MNHEY and CDR2 is SVGAGI. The CDR3 length is 16 residues. This sequence was found in a man aged 18 to 30 with active or convalescent COVID-19. What was sequenced was peripheral blood. V and J are TRBV6-5 and TRBJ1-5; possible D gene TRBD1, 6 bases. Written as DNA, the CDR3 is TGTGCCAGCAGTTACAGGTCGGACCAGGGGAATCAGCCCCAGCATTTT. Protein sequence: CASSYRSDQGNQPQHF.